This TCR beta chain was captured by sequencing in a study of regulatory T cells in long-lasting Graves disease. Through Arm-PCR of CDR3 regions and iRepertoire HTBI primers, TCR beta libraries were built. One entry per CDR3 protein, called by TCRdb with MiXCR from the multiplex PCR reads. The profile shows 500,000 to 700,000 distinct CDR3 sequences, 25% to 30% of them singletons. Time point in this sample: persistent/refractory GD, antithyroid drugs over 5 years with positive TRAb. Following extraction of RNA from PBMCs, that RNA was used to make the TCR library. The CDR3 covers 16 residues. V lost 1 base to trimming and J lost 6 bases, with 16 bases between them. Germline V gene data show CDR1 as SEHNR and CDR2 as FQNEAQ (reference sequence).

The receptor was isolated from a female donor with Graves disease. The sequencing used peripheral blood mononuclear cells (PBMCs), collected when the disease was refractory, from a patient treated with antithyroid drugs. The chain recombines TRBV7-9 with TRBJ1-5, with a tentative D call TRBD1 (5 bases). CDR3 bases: TGTGCCAGCAGCTTAGAGGCACATCGGGGGTCTCAGCCCCAGCATTTT. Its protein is CASSLEAHRGSQPQHF.